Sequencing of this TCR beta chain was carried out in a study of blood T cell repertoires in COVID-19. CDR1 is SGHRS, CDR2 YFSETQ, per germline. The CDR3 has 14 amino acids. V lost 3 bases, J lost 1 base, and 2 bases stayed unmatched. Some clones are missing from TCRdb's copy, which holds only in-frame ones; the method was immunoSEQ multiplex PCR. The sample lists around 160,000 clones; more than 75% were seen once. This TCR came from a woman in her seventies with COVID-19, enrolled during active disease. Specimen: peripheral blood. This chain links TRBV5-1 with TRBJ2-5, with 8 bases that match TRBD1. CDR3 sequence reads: CASSSQGAQETQYF. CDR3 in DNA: TGCGCCAGCAGCTCCCAGGGGGCCCAAGAGACCCAGTACTTC.